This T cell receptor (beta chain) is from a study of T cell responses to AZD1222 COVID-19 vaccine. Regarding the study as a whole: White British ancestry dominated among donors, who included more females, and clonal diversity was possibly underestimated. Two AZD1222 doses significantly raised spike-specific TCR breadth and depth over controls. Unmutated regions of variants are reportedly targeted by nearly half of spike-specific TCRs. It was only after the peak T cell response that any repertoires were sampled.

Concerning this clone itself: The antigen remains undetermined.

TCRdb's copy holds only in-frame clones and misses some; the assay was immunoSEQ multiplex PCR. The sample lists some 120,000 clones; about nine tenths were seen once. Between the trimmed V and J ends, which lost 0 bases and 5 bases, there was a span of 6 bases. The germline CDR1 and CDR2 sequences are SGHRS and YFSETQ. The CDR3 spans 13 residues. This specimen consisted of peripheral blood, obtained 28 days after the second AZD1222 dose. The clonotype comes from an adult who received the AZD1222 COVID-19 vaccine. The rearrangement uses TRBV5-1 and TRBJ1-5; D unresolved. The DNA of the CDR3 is TGCGCCAGCAGCTTGGATGAGCATCAGCCCCAGCATTTT. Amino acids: CASSLDEHQPQHF.